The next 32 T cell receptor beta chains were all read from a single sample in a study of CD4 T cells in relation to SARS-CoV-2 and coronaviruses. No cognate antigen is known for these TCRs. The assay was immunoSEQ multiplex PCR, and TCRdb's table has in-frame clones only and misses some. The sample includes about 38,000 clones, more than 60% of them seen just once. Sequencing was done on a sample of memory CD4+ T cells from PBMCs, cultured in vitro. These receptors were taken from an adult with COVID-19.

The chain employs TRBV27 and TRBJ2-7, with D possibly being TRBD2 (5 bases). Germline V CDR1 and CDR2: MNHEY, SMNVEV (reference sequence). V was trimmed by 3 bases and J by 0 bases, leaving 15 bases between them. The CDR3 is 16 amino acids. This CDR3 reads CASSFSSRTHSYEQYF. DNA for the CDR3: TGTGCCAGCAGTTTCTCCTCCCGGACTCACTCCTACGAGCAGTACTTC.

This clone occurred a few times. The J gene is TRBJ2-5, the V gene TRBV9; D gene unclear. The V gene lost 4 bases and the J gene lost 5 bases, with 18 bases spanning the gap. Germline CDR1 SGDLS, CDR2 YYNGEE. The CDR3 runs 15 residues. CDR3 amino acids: CASSPTYSNRETQYF. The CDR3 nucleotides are TGTGCCAGCAGCCCTACGTACTCGAACCGGGAGACCCAGTACTTC.

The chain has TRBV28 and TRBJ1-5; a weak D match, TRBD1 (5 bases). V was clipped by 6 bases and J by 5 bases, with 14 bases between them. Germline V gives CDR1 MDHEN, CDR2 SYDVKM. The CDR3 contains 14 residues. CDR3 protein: CASRIRGEHQPQHF. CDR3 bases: TGTGCCAGCAGAATACGGGGGGAACATCAGCCCCAGCATTTT.

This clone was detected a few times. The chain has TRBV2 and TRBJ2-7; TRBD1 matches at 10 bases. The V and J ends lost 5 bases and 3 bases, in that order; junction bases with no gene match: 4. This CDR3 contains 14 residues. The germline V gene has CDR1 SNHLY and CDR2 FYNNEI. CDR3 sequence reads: CASSPGQGSYEQYF. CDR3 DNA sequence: TGTGCCAGCAGTCCGGGACAGGGGAGCTACGAGCAGTACTTC.

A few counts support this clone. CDR3 residues: CSVGCVLYEQYF. As DNA, the CDR3 is TGCAGCGTTGGATGTGTTCTCTACGAGCAGTACTTC. The chain has TRBV29-1 and TRBJ2-7; D unclear. The CDR3 covers 12 residues. Trimming removed 4 bases at V and 3 bases at J, with 10 bases between. The germline CDR1 and CDR2 sequences are SQVTM and ANQGSEA.

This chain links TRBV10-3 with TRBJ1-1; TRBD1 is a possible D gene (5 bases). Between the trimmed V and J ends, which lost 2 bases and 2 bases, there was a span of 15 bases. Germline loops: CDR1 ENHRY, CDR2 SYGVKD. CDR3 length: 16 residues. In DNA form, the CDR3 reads TGTGCCATCAGTGAGAGGATCTCTGACAGCAACACTGAAGCTTTCTTT. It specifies CAISERISDSNTEAFF.

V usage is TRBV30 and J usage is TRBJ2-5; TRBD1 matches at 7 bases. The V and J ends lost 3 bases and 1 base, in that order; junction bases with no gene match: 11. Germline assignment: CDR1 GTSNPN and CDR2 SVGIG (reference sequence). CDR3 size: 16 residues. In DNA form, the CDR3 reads TGTGCCTGGAGCGGAAAACTACGGACAGGCCAAGAGACCCAGTACTTC. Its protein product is CAWSGKLRTGQETQYF. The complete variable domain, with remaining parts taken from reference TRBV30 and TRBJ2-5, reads SQTIHQWPATLVQPVGSPLSLECTVEGTSNPNLYWYRQAAGRGLQLLFYSVGIGQISSEVPQNLSASRPQDRQFILSSKKLLLSDSGFYLCAWSGKLRTGQETQYFGPGTRLLVL.

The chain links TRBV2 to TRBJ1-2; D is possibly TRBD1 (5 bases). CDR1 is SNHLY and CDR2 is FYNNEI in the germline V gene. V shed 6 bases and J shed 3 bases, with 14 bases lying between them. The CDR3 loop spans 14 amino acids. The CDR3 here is CASSSDILDYGYTF. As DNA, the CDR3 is TGTGCCAGCAGCTCGGACATTCTAGACTATGGCTACACCTTC.

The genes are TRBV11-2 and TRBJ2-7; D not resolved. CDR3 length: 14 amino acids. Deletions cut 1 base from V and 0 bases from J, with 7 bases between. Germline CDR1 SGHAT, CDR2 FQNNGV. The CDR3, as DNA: TGTGCCAGCAGCTTAGCAAGTTACTCCTACGAGCAGTACTTC. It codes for CASSLASYSYEQYF.

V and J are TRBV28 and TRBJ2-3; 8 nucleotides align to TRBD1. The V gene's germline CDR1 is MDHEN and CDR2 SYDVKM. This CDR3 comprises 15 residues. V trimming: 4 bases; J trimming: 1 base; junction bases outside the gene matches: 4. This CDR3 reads CASSSRGLGTDTQYF. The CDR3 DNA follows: TGTGCCAGCAGTTCCAGGGGGCTGGGCACAGATACGCAGTATTTT.

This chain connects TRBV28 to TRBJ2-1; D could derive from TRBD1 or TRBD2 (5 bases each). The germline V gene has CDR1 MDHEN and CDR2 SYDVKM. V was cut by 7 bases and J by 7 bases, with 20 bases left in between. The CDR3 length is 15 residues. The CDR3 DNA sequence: TGTGCCAGCACCGATCTAAACACGGGACGGAATGAGCAGTTCTTC. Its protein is CASTDLNTGRNEQFF.

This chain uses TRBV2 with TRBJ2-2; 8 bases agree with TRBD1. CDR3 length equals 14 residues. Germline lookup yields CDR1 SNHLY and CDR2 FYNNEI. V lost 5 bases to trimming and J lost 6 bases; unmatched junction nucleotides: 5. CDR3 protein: CASSKIQGAGELFF. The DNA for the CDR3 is TGTGCCAGCAGTAAAATACAGGGGGCCGGGGAGCTGTTTTTT.

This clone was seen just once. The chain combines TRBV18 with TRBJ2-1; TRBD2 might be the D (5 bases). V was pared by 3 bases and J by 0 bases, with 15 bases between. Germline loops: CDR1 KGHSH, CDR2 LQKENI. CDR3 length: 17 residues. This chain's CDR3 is CASSPASGTSSYNEQFF. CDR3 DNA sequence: TGTGCCAGCTCACCGGCGAGCGGAACGAGCTCCTACAATGAGCAGTTCTTC. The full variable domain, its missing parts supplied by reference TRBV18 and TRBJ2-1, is NAGVMQNPRHLVRRRGQEARLRCSPMKGHSHVYWYRQLPEEGLKFMVYLQKENIIDESGMPKERFSAEFPKEGPSILRIQQVVRGDSAAYFCASSPASGTSSYNEQFFGPGTRLTVL.

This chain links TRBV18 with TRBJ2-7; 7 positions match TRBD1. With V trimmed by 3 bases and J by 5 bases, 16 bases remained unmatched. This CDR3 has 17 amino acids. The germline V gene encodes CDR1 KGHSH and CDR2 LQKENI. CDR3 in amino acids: CASSPGWWMEQGNEQYF. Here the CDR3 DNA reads TGTGCCAGCTCACCGGGGTGGTGGATGGAACAGGGGAACGAGCAGTACTTC. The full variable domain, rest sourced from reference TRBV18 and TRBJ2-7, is NAGVMQNPRHLVRRRGQEARLRCSPMKGHSHVYWYRQLPEEGLKFMVYLQKENIIDESGMPKERFSAEFPKEGPSILRIQQVVRGDSAAYFCASSPGWWMEQGNEQYFGPGTRLTVT.

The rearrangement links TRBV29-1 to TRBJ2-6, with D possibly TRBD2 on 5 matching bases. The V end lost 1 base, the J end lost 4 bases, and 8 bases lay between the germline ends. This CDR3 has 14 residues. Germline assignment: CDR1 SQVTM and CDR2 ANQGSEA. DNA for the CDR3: TGCAGCGTTGAAGGAGGGCGCGGGGCCAACGTCCTGACTTTC. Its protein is CSVEGGRGANVLTF.

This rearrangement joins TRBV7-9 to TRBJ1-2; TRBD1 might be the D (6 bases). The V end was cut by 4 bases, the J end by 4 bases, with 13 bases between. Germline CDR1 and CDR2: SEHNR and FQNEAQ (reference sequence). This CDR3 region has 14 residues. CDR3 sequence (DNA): TGTGCCAGCAGCTCCTACAGGGAGGGCTATGGCTACACCTTC. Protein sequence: CASSSYREGYGYTF.

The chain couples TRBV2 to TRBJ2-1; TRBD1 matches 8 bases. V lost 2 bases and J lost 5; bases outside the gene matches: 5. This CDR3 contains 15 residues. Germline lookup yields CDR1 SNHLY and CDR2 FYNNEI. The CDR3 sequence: CASSERQGIDNEQFF. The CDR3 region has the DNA TGTGCCAGCAGTGAACGACAGGGGATCGACAATGAGCAGTTCTTC.

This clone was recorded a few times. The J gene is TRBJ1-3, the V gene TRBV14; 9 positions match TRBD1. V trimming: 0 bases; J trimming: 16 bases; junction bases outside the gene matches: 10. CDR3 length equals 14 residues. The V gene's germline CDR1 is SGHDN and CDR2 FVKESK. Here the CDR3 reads CASSQDGQGRVIYF. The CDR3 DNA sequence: TGTGCCAGCAGCCAAGACGGACAGGGGAGAGTCATTTATTTT.

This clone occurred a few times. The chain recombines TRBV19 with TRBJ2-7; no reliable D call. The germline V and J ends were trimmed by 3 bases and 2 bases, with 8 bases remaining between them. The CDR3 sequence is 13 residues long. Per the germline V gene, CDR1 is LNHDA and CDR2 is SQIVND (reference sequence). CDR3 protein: CASSIAVAYEQYF. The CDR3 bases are TGTGCCAGTAGTATCGCTGTCGCCTACGAGCAGTACTTC.

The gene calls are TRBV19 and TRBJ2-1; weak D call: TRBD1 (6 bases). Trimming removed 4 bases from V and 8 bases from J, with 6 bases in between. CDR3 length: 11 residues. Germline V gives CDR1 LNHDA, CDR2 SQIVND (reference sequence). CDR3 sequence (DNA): TGTGCCAGTAGTAAGGGGGATGAGCAGTTCTTC. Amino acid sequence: CASSKGDEQFF.

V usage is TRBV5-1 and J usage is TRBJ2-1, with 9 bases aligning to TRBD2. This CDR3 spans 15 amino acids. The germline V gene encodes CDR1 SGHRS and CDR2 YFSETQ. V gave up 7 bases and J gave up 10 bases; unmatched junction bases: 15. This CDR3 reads CASQQNSGSPREQFF. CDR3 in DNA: TGCGCCAGCCAACAGAATAGCGGGAGTCCTCGGGAGCAGTTCTTC.

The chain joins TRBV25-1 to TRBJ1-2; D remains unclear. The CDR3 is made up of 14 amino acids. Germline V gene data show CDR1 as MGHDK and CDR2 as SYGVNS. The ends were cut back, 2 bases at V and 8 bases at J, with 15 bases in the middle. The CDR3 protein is CASSELGLVGGYTF. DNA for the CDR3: TGTGCCAGCAGTGAACTCGGGCTGGTAGGGGGCTACACCTTC.

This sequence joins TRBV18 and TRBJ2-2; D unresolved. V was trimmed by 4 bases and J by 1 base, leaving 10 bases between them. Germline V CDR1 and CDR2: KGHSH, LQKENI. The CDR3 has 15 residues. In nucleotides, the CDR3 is TGTGCCAGCTCACGAAGGGCCTTGAACACCGGGGAGCTGTTTTTT. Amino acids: CASSRRALNTGELFF.

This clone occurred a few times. The CDR3 sequence is CASSEGTDGPLHF. CDR3 sequence (DNA): TGTGCCAGCAGCGAGGGGACAGACGGGCCCCTCCACTTT. The J gene is TRBJ1-6, the V gene TRBV7-9; TRBD1 agrees at 7 bases. In germline, CDR1 is SEHNR, CDR2 FQNEAQ (reference sequence). V shed 5 bases and J 13 bases; nucleotides not matched to a gene: 8. The CDR3 is 13 amino acids.

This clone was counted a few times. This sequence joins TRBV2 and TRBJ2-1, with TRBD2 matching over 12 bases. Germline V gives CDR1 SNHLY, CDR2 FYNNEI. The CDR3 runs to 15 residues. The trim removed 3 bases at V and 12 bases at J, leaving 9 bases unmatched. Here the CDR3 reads CASSDGLGLAGWQFF. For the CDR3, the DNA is TGTGCCAGCAGTGATGGACTCGGACTAGCGGGATGGCAGTTCTTC.

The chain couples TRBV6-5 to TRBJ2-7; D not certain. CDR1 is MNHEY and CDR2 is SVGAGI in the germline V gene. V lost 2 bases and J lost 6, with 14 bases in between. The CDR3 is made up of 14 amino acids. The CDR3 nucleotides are TGTGCCAGCAGTTACGGATTCCTCGAAGGCGAGCAGTACTTC. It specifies CASSYGFLEGEQYF.

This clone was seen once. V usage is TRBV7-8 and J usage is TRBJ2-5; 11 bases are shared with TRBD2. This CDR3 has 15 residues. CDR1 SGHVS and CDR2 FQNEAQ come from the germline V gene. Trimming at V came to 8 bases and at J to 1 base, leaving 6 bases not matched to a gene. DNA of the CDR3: TGTGCCAGCCATAGTGGACTAGCGGGCCAAGAGACCCAGTACTTC. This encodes CASHSGLAGQETQYF. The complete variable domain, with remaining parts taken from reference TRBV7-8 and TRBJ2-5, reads GAGVSQSPRYKVAKRGQDVALRCDPISGHVSLFWYQQALGQGPEFLTYFQNEAQLDKSGLPSDRFFAERPEGSVSTLKIQRTQQEDSAVYLCASHSGLAGQETQYFGPGTRLLVL.

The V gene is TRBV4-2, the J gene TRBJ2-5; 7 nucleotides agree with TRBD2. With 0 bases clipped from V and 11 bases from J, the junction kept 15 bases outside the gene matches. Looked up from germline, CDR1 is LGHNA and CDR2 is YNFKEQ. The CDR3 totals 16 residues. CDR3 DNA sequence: TGTGCCAGCAGCCAAGATCTCGGGGGGAACGAGATGGCTCAGTACTTC. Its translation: CASSQDLGGNEMAQYF.

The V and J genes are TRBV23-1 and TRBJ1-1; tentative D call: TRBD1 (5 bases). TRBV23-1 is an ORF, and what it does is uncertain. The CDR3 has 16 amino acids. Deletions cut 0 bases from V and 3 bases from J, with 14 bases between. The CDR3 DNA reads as TGCGCCAGCAGTCAATCAGAACAGGAGTACGACACTGAAGCTTTCTTT. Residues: CASSQSEQEYDTEAFF.

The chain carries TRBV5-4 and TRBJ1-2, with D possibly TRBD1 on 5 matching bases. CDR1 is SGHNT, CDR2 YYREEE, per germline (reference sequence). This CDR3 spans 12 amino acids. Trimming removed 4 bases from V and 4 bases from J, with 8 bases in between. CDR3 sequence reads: CASSIGGYGYTF. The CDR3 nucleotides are TGTGCCAGCAGCATCGGGGGCTATGGCTACACCTTC.

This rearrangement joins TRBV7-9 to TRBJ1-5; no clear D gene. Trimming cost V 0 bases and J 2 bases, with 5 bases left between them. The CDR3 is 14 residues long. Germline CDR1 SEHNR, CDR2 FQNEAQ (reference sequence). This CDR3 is CASSLARGNQPQHF. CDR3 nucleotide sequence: TGTGCCAGCAGCTTAGCGCGGGGCAATCAGCCCCAGCATTTT.

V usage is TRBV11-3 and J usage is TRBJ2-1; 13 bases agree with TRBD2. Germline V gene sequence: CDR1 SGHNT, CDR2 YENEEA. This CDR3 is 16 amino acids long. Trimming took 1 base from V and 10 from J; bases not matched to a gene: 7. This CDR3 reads CASSLGGLAGVGEQFF. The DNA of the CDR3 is TGTGCCAGCAGCTTAGGCGGACTAGCGGGAGTAGGGGAGCAGTTCTTC. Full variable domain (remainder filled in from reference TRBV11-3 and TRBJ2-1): EAGVVQSPRYKIIEKKQPVAFWCNPISGHNTLYWYLQNLGQGPELLIRYENEEAVDDSQLPKDRFSAERLKGVDSTLKIQPAELGDSAVYLCASSLGGLAGVGEQFFGPGTRLTVL.